The next 13 T cell receptor beta chains were all read from a single sample in a study of shared clonotypes between healthy human individuals (dated by TCRdb to between 2020 and 2021). The method was the immunoSEQ multiplex PCR assay. TCRdb stores this immuneACCESS table with in-frame sequences only. Part of the clones is absent; in the studies checked, under half of the shortfall reflects unresolved V genes, and no reason is known for the rest. The sample data list 740,000 or so clones, and roughly 73% of these were observed just once. The ten largest clones add up to around 2% of the sample. Source material: memory CD4+ T cells sorted from blood. This specimen's cell subset or site label, per the study, means: CD45RA-negative fraction. Receptor source: a woman between 25 and 40 years old in good health.

This clone was seen ten or more times. This chain joins TRBV28 and TRBJ1-2, with unresolved D. Germline V lookup: CDR1 MDHEN, CDR2 SYDVKM. The CDR3 totals 12 residues. V was pared by 10 bases and J by 2 bases, with 11 bases between. In nucleotides, the CDR3 is TGTGCCACGCGAGAGTCGAACTATGGCTACACCTTC. Translated: CATRESNYGYTF.

Comments on this clone: Different DNA sequences within this sample yield the same CDR3. V is TRBV25-1 and J is TRBJ2-7; 9 bases agree with TRBD1. The germline V gene has CDR1 MGHDK and CDR2 SYGVNS. The CDR3 spans 14 residues. The V segment lost 2 bases and the J segment 1 base; nucleotides outside the gene matches: 0. In nucleotides, the CDR3 is TGTGCCAGCAGTGAAGGGACAGGGTCCTACGAGCAGTACTTC. The encoded protein is CASSEGTGSYEQYF.

This chain joins TRBV28 and TRBJ1-2; unclear D gene. The V gene lost 4 bases and the J gene lost 8 bases, with 20 bases spanning the gap. This CDR3 has 15 amino acids. Germline CDR1 and CDR2: MDHEN and SYDVKM. The CDR3 DNA reads TGTGCCAGCAGTTCACCCAACGGGGATACTTACGGCTACACCTTC. It specifies CASSSPNGDTYGYTF.

The V gene is TRBV7-9, the J gene TRBJ2-7; D not certain. Germline V gene lookup returns CDR1 SEHNR and CDR2 FQNEAQ (reference sequence). The CDR3 length is 15 residues. Trimming shortened V by 5 bases and J by 0 bases, and 14 bases separated the two germline ends. CDR3 sequence reads: CASSHGTLVSYEQYF. The CDR3 DNA reads TGTGCCAGCAGCCACGGAACGTTGGTCTCCTACGAGCAGTACTTC.

The V gene is TRBV7-2, the J gene TRBJ1-2; 11 bases are shared with TRBD1. The junction had 9 bases not matched to a gene; V was cut back by 5 bases and J by 7 bases. This CDR3 contains 15 residues. Germline assignment: CDR1 SGHTA and CDR2 FQGNSA. CDR3 DNA sequence: TGTGCCAGCAGCGGCCGGACAGGGGGCGGTGGTGGCTACACCTTC. This sequence encodes CASSGRTGGGGGYTF.

This chain uses TRBV15 with TRBJ2-3; the D is unclear. The CDR3 runs 15 residues. Trimming pared 7 bases from V and 2 bases from J, leaving 16 bases between. Germline CDR1 and CDR2: LNHNV and YYDKDF (reference sequence). CDR3 protein: CATTKSVLLTDTQYF. DNA for the CDR3: TGTGCCACCACCAAGAGCGTCCTCCTCACAGATACGCAGTATTTT.

V gene TRBV6-1 combines with J gene TRBJ1-1; a weak D match, TRBD1 (5 bases). Germline CDR1 MNHNS, CDR2 SASEGT. Trimming removed 2 bases from V and 4 bases from J, with 11 bases in between. The CDR3 loop spans 14 amino acids. The CDR3 DNA is TGTGCCAGCAGTGAAATCGGGAGGGGCACTGAAGCTTTCTTT. It translates to CASSEIGRGTEAFF.

CDR3 sequence: CSVGLGGLNTEAFF. For the CDR3, the DNA is TGCAGCGTTGGATTGGGGGGCCTAAACACTGAAGCTTTCTTT. The J gene is TRBJ1-1, the V gene TRBV29-1, with D perhaps matching TRBD1 (6 bases). The CDR3 covers 14 residues. V was shortened by 4 bases and J by 2 bases, with 14 bases between the two germline ends. Germline V lookup: CDR1 SQVTM, CDR2 ANQGSEA.

The V and J genes are TRBV29-1 and TRBJ1-1; TRBD1 is a possible D gene (6 bases). Germline lookup yields CDR1 SQVTM and CDR2 ANQGSEA. V lost 6 bases, J lost 4 bases, and 9 bases lay in between. The CDR3 runs to 11 residues. In DNA form, the CDR3 reads TGCAGCGTAGGGGGGAGCACTGAAGCTTTCTTT. Translation: CSVGGSTEAFF.

This chain uses TRBV27 with TRBJ2-7; possible D gene TRBD2, 9 bases. Trimming took 6 bases from V and 3 from J, leaving 27 bases between them. The CDR3 sequence is 18 residues long. Germline V gives CDR1 MNHEY, CDR2 SMNVEV (reference sequence). The CDR3 sequence: CASRNRGTVAGVIYEQYF. Written as DNA, the CDR3 is TGTGCCAGCAGAAACAGGGGGACGGTAGCGGGAGTTATCTACGAGCAGTACTTC.

CDR3 region: CASHVYRGEQYF. The CDR3 DNA reads as TGTGCCAGCCACGTATACCGGGGGGAGCAGTACTTC. This chain connects TRBV28 to TRBJ2-7, with D perhaps TRBD2 (6 bases). The V gene lost 8 bases and the J gene lost 7 bases, with 15 bases spanning the gap. CDR3 size: 12 residues. Per germline, CDR1 MDHEN and CDR2 SYDVKM.

This clone was observed at least ten times. J is TRBJ1-1 and V is TRBV5-1; TRBD1 might be the D (5 bases). The CDR3 is 14 residues long. The V end lost 4 bases, the J end lost 0 bases, and 10 bases lay between the germline ends. The V gene's germline CDR1 is SGHRS and CDR2 YFSETQ. CDR3 in DNA: TGCGCCAGCAGCACCGACAGAATGAACACTGAAGCTTTCTTT. Its translation: CASSTDRMNTEAFF.

The rearrangement joins TRBV5-1 to TRBJ2-2, with unresolved D. This CDR3 spans 14 amino acids. Germline V CDR1 and CDR2: SGHRS, YFSETQ. V shed 6 bases and J shed 3 bases, with 12 bases lying between them. The CDR3 nucleotides read TGCGCCAGCATTAAGGAGACGGACACCGGGGAGCTGTTTTTT. Translated: CASIKETDTGELFF. The full variable domain, rest sourced from reference TRBV5-1 and TRBJ2-2, is KAGVTQTPRYLIKTRGQQVTLSCSPISGHRSVSWYQQTPGQGLQFLFEYFSETQRNKGNFPGRFSGRQFSNSRSEMNVSTLELGDSALYLCASIKETDTGELFFGEGSRLTVL.